The rows below give T cell receptor beta chains drawn from one sample of a study of cytomegalovirus exposure and HLA in healthy donors. Repertoires were generated with immunoSEQ multiplex PCR, while TCRdb's copy carries only in-frame clones and drops some. The table shows around 300,000 clones, with roughly 85% occurring only once. Input material: PBMCs. The receptors were sampled from a woman aged 18-29 years in good health and CMV-seronegative. The CDR3 runs from the conserved cysteine through the conserved F or W. Fields, in order: clone size, J gene, D gene, V gene, CDR3 length, CDR3 DNA, CDR3 protein. D genes are given only for firm matches. Expanded clones get a size class; other rows say once, few or many, or leave the size out.

>.|TRBJ1-3|.|TRBV29-1|13
TGCAGCGTTTCGAGAGGCTCTGGAAACACCATATATTTT
CSVSRGSGNTIYF
>once|TRBJ2-7|.|TRBV18|15
TGTGCCAGCTCACCACTCCGGGACACTAACTACGAGCAGTACTTC
CASSPLRDTNYEQYF
>.|TRBJ1-2|TRBD1|TRBV2|12
TGTGCCACCGACGGACAGGGGCAAGGCTACACCTTC
CATDGQGQGYTF
>.|TRBJ2-7|.|TRBV29-1|15
TGCAGCGTTCGAAGCAGGGCCCAAGCAAAAAACGAGCAGTACTTC
CSVRSRAQAKNEQYF
>.|TRBJ1-1|.|TRBV6-6|12
TGTGCCAGCAGTTGGCTCAGGGGTATAGCTTTCTTT
CASSWLRGIAFF
>few|TRBJ2-3|.|TRBV2|14
TGTGCCAGCAGTCAGGTTCCAAATGCAGATACGCAGTATTTT
CASSQVPNADTQYF
>.|TRBJ2-7|.|TRBV11-3|14
TGTGCCAGCAGCGGCCTACCTAAGGGGGACGAGCAGTACTTC
CASSGLPKGDEQYF
>.|TRBJ1-1|.|TRBV7-6|17
TGTGCCAGCAGCTTAGGGCGGTTACGGGGGAAGAACACTGAAGCTTTCTTT
CASSLGRLRGKNTEAFF
>.|TRBJ2-3|TRBD2|TRBV5-1|18
TGCGCCAGCAGCTTGGGTAGCGGGGGGGCCCCTAACCCAGATACGCAGTATTTT
CASSLGSGGAPNPDTQYF
>.|TRBJ2-5|TRBD2|TRBV7-9|16
TGTGCCAGCAGCTTGGGCGGGAGAGGATATGCGGAGACCCAGTACTTC
CASSLGGRGYAETQYF
>.|TRBJ2-7|TRBD2|TRBV4-3|16
TGCGCCAGCAGCCAAGATTGGAGCGGGGGCTTCTACGAGCAGTACTTC
CASSQDWSGGFYEQYF
>.|TRBJ1-6|TRBD1|TRBV10-1|14
TGCGCCAGCAGTGGGACAGGGAGAGGAAAACCCCTCCACTTT
CASSGTGRGKPLHF
>.|TRBJ2-5|TRBD1|TRBV4-3|15
TGCGCCAGCAGCCCGACAGGGAGTATCGGGGAGACCCAGTACTTC
CASSPTGSIGETQYF